The entry that follows covers one T cell receptor beta chain sequence. This record belongs to a study of Ad26.COV2.S vaccination and SARS-CoV-2 variants. Study-level background: The study gave Ad26.COV2.S intramuscularly, once or twice 56 days apart.

Described treatment: roughly 18 received Ad26.COV2.S at low or high dose, single or two shots; about 5 received placebo; per-sample allocation not given. Each sample was drawn 63 days after the first injection (of vaccine or placebo). The table came from immunoSEQ multiplex PCR; TCRdb's copy has only in-frame clones and leaves some out. The sample yields over 300,000 clones, under 90% seen once. V was trimmed by 0 bases and J by 6 bases, leaving 11 bases between them. There are 13 residues in the CDR3. Germline V CDR1 and CDR2: SQVTM, ANQGSEA. The rearrangement uses TRBV29-1 and TRBJ1-2, with D maybe TRBD1 (5 bases). The sample here was peripheral blood, taken in a trial of Ad26.COV2.S vaccine versus placebo. The TCR sequence derives from a person between 18 and 59 years old who received the Ad26.COV2.S COVID-19 vaccine or a placebo. The CDR3 spells CSVEEPPGDGYTF. The DNA of the CDR3 is TGCAGCGTTGAAGAACCCCCGGGGGATGGCTACACCTTC.